The sequence of this T cell receptor beta chain was determined in a study of blood T cell repertoires in COVID-19. V was pared by 7 bases and J by 7 bases, with 22 bases between. Germline V CDR1 and CDR2: LNHDA, SQIVND (reference sequence). The CDR3 runs to 15 residues. TCRdb's table, derived via immunoSEQ multiplex PCR, lists solely in-frame clones and lacks some. The table includes over 75,000 clones, about 90% detected once. The source is a human donor with COVID-19, enrolled during active disease. The donor label of this sample is uncertain. Sequencing used peripheral blood. The rearrangement uses TRBV19 and TRBJ1-2; the D gene is possibly TRBD1 (5 bases). The CDR3 DNA reads as TGTGCCAGTACCAATTGGGGCCCCCAGCCCCGTGGCTACACCTTC. Protein sequence: CASTNWGPQPRGYTF.